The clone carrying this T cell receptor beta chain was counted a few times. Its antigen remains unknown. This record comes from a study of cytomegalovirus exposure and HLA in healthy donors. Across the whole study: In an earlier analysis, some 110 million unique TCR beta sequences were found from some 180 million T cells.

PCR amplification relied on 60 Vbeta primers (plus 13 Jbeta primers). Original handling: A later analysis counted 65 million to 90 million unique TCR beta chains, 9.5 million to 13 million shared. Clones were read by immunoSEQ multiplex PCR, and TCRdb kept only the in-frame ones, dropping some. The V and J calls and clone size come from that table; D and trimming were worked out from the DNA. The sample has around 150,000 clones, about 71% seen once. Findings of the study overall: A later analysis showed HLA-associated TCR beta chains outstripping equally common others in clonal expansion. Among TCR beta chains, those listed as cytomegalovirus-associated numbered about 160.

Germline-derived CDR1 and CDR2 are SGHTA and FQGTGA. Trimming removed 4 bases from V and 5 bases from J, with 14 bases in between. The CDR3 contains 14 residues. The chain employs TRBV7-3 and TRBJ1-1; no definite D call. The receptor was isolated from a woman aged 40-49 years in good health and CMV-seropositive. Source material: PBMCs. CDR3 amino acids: CASSSGGEGTEAFF. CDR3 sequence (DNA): TGTGCCAGCAGCTCCGGTGGTGAGGGAACTGAAGCTTTCTTT.